The 10 T cell receptor beta chains below come from one sample, sequenced in a study of cytomegalovirus exposure and HLA in healthy donors. This PCR relied on a set of 60 Vbeta primers and 13 Jbeta primers. Measured with immunoSEQ multiplex PCR; TCRdb has only the in-frame clones, and not every one. The sample records 95,000 to 110,000 clones, about four fifths being singletons. Sequencing input: PBMCs. Receptors were obtained from a man under 40 in good health and CMV-seropositive.

The V gene is TRBV18, the J gene TRBJ2-5; a possible D gene is TRBD2 (6 bases). Germline CDR1 is KGHSH and CDR2 is LQKENI. This CDR3 has 14 residues. V was trimmed by 6 bases and J by 0 bases, leaving 11 bases between them. CDR3 nucleotides: TGTGCCAGCTCCCCGGGACTCCACCAAGAGACCCAGTACTTC. It encodes CASSPGLHQETQYF.

The chain carries TRBV5-6 and TRBJ1-2; 9 bases fit TRBD1. V lost 0 bases and J lost 4; bases outside the gene matches: 7. Germline values: CDR1 SGHDT, CDR2 YYEEEE. There are 16 residues in the CDR3. CDR3 loop: CASSLGTGDWVYGYTF. The CDR3 bases are TGTGCCAGCAGCTTGGGGACAGGGGATTGGGTCTATGGCTACACCTTC.

This clone was counted once. The chain has TRBV5-1 and TRBJ2-7; 10 bases agree with TRBD2. Trimming removed 2 bases from V and 0 bases from J; junction bases left unmatched: 5. CDR3 length equals 16 residues. The germline gives CDR1 SGHRS, CDR2 YFSETQ. The CDR3 spells CASSFRSGGASYEQYF. DNA of the CDR3: TGCGCCAGCAGCTTCAGAAGCGGGGGGGCCTCCTACGAGCAGTACTTC. Complete variable domain (other parts from reference TRBV5-1 and TRBJ2-7): KAGVTQTPRYLIKTRGQQVTLSCSPISGHRSVSWYQQTPGQGLQFLFEYFSETQRNKGNFPGRFSGRQFSNSRSEMNVSTLELGDSALYLCASSFRSGGASYEQYFGPGTRLTVT.

This chain links TRBV6-1 with TRBJ1-1; D remains unclear. CDR1 MNHNS and CDR2 SASEGT come from the germline V gene. The CDR3 contains 11 residues. V lost 6 bases and J lost 6, with 8 bases in between. The CDR3 region is CASREYAEAFF. The CDR3 DNA reads as TGTGCCAGCAGAGAGTATGCTGAAGCTTTCTTT.

The rearrangement links TRBV15 to TRBJ1-6; D may be TRBD1 (5 bases). The V end lost 2 bases, the J end lost 0 bases, and 8 bases lay between the germline ends. The CDR3 sequence is 16 residues long. The germline gives CDR1 LNHNV, CDR2 YYDKDF (reference sequence). The CDR3 nucleotides are TGTGCCACCAGCAGAAGGGGAAGCTCCTATAATTCACCCCTCCACTTT. Amino acids: CATSRRGSSYNSPLHF.

Here the CDR3 reads CASSWGGGGNQPQHF. The CDR3 nucleotides read TGTGCCAGCAGCTGGGGAGGAGGGGGCAATCAGCCCCAGCATTTT. V gene TRBV11-2 combines with J gene TRBJ1-5; D is possibly TRBD1 (5 bases). The CDR3 is 15 residues long. V lost 4 bases, J lost 2 bases, and 12 bases lay in between. Germline V CDR1 and CDR2: SGHAT, FQNNGV.

This clone was recorded a few times. The chain joins TRBV7-2 to TRBJ2-3, with D tentatively TRBD2 (7 bases). CDR1 is SGHTA, CDR2 FQGNSA, per germline. The V end was cut by 4 bases, the J end by 0 bases, with 14 bases between. The CDR3 is made up of 16 amino acids. CDR3 sequence: CASSSRGAPSTDTQYF. CDR3 nucleotide sequence: TGTGCCAGCAGCTCCCGGGGGGCACCTAGCACAGATACGCAGTATTTT.

The CDR3: CASSLQGSPDTQYF. The CDR3, as DNA: TGTGCCAGCAGTCTCCAGGGGAGCCCAGATACGCAGTATTTT. V is TRBV6-4 and J is TRBJ2-3; TRBD1 is a possible D gene (6 bases). Germline V lookup: CDR1 MRHNA, CDR2 SNTAGT. The ends were cut back, 5 bases at V and 4 bases at J, with 13 bases in the middle. This CDR3 spans 14 amino acids.

The chain couples TRBV5-6 to TRBJ2-7, with 10 nucleotides matching TRBD1. CDR1 is SGHDT and CDR2 is YYEEEE in the germline V gene. V shed 0 bases, J shed 4 bases, and the junction held 7 bases outside the gene matches. This CDR3 has 16 residues. CDR3 sequence: CASSLGQGAPTYEQYF. The CDR3 DNA reads as TGTGCCAGCAGCTTGGGACAGGGGGCGCCAACTTACGAGCAGTACTTC.

This chain links TRBV6-5 with TRBJ1-2; weak D call: TRBD1 (5 bases). Looked up from germline, CDR1 is MNHEY and CDR2 is SVGAGI. CDR3 length equals 15 residues. The ends were cut back, 6 bases at V and 5 bases at J, with 19 bases in the middle. The chain's CDR3 is CASSPQGQGVYGYTF. Written as DNA, the CDR3 is TGTGCCAGCAGCCCGCAAGGACAAGGAGTTTATGGCTACACCTTC.